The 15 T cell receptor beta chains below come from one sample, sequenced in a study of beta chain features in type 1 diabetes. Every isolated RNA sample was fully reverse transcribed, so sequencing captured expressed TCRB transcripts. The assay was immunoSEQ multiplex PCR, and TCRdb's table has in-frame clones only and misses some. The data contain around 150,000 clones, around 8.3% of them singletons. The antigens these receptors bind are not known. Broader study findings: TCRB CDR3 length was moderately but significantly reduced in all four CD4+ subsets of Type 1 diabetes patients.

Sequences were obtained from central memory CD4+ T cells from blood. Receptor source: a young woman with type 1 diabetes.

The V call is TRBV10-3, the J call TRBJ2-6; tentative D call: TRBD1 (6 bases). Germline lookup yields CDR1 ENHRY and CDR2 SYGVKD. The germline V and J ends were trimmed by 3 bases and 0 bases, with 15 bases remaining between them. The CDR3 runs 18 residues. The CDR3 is CAISDRGVRGSGANVLTF. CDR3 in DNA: TGTGCCATCAGTGACAGGGGAGTTCGGGGCTCTGGGGCCAACGTCCTGACTTTC.

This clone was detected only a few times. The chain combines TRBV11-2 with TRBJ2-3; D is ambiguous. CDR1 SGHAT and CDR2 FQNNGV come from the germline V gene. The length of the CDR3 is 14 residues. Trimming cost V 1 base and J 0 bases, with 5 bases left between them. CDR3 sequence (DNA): TGTGCCAGCAGCTTAGGGGCTAGCACAGATACGCAGTATTTT. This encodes CASSLGASTDTQYF.

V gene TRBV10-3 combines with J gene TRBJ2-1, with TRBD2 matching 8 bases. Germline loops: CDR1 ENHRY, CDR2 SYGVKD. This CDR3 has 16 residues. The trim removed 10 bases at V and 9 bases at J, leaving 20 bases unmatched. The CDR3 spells CATGAPVLAGLSEQFF. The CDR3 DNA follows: TGTGCCACGGGGGCCCCGGTGCTAGCGGGTTTGAGTGAGCAGTTCTTC.

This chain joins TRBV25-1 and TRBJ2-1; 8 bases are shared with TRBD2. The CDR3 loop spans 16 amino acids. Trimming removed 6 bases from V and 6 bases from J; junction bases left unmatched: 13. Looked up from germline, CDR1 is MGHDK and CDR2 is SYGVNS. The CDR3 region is CASSGISGTRSNEQFF. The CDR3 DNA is TGTGCCAGCAGCGGGATTTCCGGGACTAGATCCAATGAGCAGTTCTTC.

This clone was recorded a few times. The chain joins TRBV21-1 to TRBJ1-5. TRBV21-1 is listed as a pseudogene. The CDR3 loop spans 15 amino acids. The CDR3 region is CASSSQGRANQPQHF. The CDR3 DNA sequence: TGTGCCAGCAGCTCTCAGGGGAGGGCCAATCAGCCCCAGCATTTT.

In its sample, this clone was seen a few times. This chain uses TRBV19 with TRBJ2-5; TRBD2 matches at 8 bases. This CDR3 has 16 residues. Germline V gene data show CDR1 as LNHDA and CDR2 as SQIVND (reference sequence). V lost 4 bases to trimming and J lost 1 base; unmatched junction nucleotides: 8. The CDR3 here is CASSKGGTSGQETQYF. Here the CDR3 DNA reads TGTGCCAGTAGTAAGGGGGGCACTAGCGGCCAAGAGACCCAGTACTTC.

CDR3 residues: CASSERRAAETQYF. CDR3 bases: TGTGCCAGCAGTGAACGAAGAGCGGCAGAGACCCAGTACTTC. The chain uses TRBV6-1 and TRBJ2-5, with D possibly TRBD2 on 5 matching bases. The V gene lost 2 bases and the J gene lost 4 bases, with 11 bases spanning the gap. Germline CDR1 is MNHNS and CDR2 is SASEGT. The CDR3 runs 14 residues.

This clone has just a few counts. CDR3 DNA: TGTGCCAGCCACCCCTTAGCGGGGGGGGCGGTGAATGAGCAGTTCTTC. Protein sequence: CASHPLAGGAVNEQFF. V usage is TRBV11-2 and J usage is TRBJ2-1; 11 positions agree with TRBD2. The CDR3 extends over 16 amino acids. Trimming cost V 8 bases and J 7 bases; bases outside gene matches: 13. The germline V gene has CDR1 SGHAT and CDR2 FQNNGV.

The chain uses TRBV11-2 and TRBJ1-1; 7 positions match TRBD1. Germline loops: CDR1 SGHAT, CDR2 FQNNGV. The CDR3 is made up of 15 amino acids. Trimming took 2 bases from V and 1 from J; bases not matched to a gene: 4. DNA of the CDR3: TGTGCCAGCAGCTTACGGACAGGACCGAACACTGAAGCTTTCTTT. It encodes CASSLRTGPNTEAFF.

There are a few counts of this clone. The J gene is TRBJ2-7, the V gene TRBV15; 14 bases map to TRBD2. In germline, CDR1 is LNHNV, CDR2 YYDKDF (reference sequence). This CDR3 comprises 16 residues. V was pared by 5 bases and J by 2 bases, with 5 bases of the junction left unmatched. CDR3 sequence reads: CATSGLAGGSTYEQYF. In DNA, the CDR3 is TGTGCCACCAGCGGACTAGCGGGGGGCTCAACCTACGAGCAGTACTTC.

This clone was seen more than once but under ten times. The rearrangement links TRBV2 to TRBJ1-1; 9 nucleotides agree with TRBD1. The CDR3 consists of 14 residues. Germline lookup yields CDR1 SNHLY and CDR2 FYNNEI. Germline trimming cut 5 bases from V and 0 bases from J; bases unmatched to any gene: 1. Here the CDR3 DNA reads TGTGCCAGCAGTCGGACAGGGGTGAACACTGAAGCTTTCTTT. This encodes CASSRTGVNTEAFF.

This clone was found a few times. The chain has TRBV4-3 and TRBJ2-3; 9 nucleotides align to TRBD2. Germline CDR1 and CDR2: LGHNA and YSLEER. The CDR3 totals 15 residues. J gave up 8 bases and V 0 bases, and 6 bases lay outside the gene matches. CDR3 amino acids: CASSQEKAGGLTQYF. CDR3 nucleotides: TGCGCCAGCAGCCAAGAGAAAGCGGGGGGCCTTACGCAGTATTTT.

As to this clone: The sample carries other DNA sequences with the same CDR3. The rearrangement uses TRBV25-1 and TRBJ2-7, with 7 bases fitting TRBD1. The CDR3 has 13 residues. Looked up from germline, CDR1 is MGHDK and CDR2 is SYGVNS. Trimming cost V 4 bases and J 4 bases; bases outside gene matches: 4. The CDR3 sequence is CASSVAGGYEQYF. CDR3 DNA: TGTGCCAGCAGTGTGGCAGGGGGATACGAGCAGTACTTC.

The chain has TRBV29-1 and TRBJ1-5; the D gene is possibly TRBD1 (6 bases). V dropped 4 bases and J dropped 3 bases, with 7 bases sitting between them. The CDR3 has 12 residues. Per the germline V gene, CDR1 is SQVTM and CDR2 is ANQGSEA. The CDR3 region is CSVGDNNQPQHF. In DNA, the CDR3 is TGCAGCGTTGGGGACAACAATCAGCCCCAGCATTTT. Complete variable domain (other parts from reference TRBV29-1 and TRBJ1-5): SAVISQKPSRDICQRGTSLTIQCQVDSQVTMMFWYRQQPGQSLTLIATANQGSEATYESGFVIDKFPISRPNLTFSTLTVSNMSPEDSSIYLCSVGDNNQPQHFGDGTRLSIL.

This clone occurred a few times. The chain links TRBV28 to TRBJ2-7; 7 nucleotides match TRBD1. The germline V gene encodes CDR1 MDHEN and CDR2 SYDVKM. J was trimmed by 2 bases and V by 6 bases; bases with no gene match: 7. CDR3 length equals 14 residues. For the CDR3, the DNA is TGTGCCAGCAGCCAGACAGGGCCCGCCTACGAGCAGTACTTC. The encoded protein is CASSQTGPAYEQYF.